Listed here are 6 T cell receptor beta chains from one sample, sequenced in a study of spatial heterogeneity in lung cancer. Time point specified: sample taken at primary tumor resection. MiXCR, applied by TCRdb to the 5' RACE reads, yields one record per CDR3 protein. The profile shows around 89,000 distinct CDR3 sequences, around 12% of them singletons. This specimen consisted of PBMCs, obtained at surgery. These receptors came from a male donor with early-stage non-small cell lung cancer.

The V and J genes are TRBV27 and TRBJ2-7; D may correspond to TRBD1 or TRBD2 (5 bases each). The CDR3 is 14 amino acids. The germline V gene encodes CDR1 MNHEY and CDR2 SMNVEV (reference sequence). Between the trimmed V and J ends, which lost 6 bases and 0 bases, there was a span of 12 bases. CDR3 sequence reads: CASRPGTGSYEQYF. In DNA form, the CDR3 reads TGTGCCAGCAGGCCCGGGACGGGCTCCTACGAGCAGTACTTC.

V is TRBV5-1 and J is TRBJ2-2; 11 bases match TRBD2. Trimming took 0 bases from V and 7 from J; bases not matched to a gene: 11. The CDR3 is 18 amino acids. The germline gives CDR1 SGHRS, CDR2 YFSETQ. CDR3 residues: CASSLGAKLAGVIGELFF. Written as DNA, the CDR3 is TGCGCCAGCAGCTTGGGGGCCAAACTAGCGGGAGTTATCGGGGAGCTGTTTTTT.

This clonotype was found many times. The rearrangement joins TRBV9 to TRBJ1-2; D unclear. Trimming left V 0 bases short and J 2 bases short, with 2 bases between. The CDR3 totals 12 residues. Germline V CDR1 and CDR2: SGDLS, YYNGEE. CDR3 coding DNA: TGTGCCAGCAGCGTAGTCAACTATGGCTACACCTTC. This codes for CASSVVNYGYTF.

The gene calls are TRBV7-2 and TRBJ1-2; 9 bases align to TRBD1. The CDR3 contains 16 residues. Germline trimming cut 5 bases from V and 3 bases from J; bases unmatched to any gene: 10. The germline V gene encodes CDR1 SGHTA and CDR2 FQGNSA. The CDR3 nucleotides read TGTGCCAGCAGCCGGAGACGGGGACAGGGTTACTATGGCTACACCTTC. This codes for CASSRRRGQGYYGYTF.

This clonotype has only a few counts. The chain joins TRBV20-1 to TRBJ2-7; 10 nucleotides agree with TRBD2. After removal of 0 bases from V and 4 bases from J, the junction contained 3 bases not matched to a gene. The CDR3 has 14 amino acids. Germline assignment: CDR1 DFQATT and CDR2 SNEGSKA (reference sequence). The CDR3 loop is CSARDPLAGYEQYF. For the CDR3, the DNA is TGCAGTGCTAGAGATCCACTAGCGGGATACGAGCAGTACTTC.

The chain joins TRBV20-1 to TRBJ2-3; D may be TRBD2 (7 bases). This CDR3 is 13 amino acids long. V dropped 4 bases and J dropped 8 bases, with 16 bases sitting between them. The germline V gene has CDR1 DFQATT and CDR2 SNEGSKA (reference sequence). CDR3 sequence (DNA): TGCAGTGCTACAGGGGAGACTAGCAGTACGCAGTATTTT. Encoded protein: CSATGETSSTQYF.